The 5 T cell receptor beta chains in this list originate from one sample, sequenced in a study of T cell clonality in common variable immunodeficiency. Only in-frame clones appear in the TCRdb table, and some are missing; sequencing was by immunoSEQ multiplex PCR. Reported are about 32,000 clones, none seen only once; the ten largest carry approximately 9.4%. The specimen sequenced was peripheral blood mononuclear cells. These TCRs come from a person between 18 and 75 years old in good health.

This clone was seen ten or more times. The CDR3 end falls 3 residues outside the read, so it is completed with the germline J gene. The chain combines TRBV19 with TRBJ2-7, with 7 bases fitting TRBD1. The junction had 7 bases not matched to a gene; V was cut back by 3 bases and J by 5 bases. In germline, CDR1 is LNHDA, CDR2 SQIVND (reference sequence). The CDR3 consists of 14 residues. The CDR3 protein is CASSIARGFNEQYF. Partial CDR3 DNA: TGTGCCAGTAGTATTGCCAGGGGGTTCAACGAG. The full variable domain, completed using reference TRBV19 and TRBJ2-7, is DGGITQSPKYLFRKEGQNVTLSCEQNLNHDAMYWYRQDPGQGLRLIYYSQIVNDFQKGDIAEGYSVSREKKESFPLTVTSAQKNPTAFYLCASSIARGFNEQYFGPGTRLTVT.

This clone was seen ten or more times. The read halts 3 residues ahead of the CDR3 end, with the missing end drawn from the germline J gene. This chain connects TRBV5-1 to TRBJ2-2, with a possible D match to TRBD2 (5 bases). CDR3 length equals 13 residues. Germline CDR1 SGHRS, CDR2 YFSETQ. The DNA read from the CDR3 is TGCGCCAGCAGCTTTGCGGGTTCTTCACCG. It encodes CASSFAGSSP. The full CDR3 protein reads CASSFAGSSPLFF.

The CDR3: CASSMSGYLQYEQYF. CDR3 bases read: TGTGCCAGCAGTATGTCAGGGTATCTGCAGTACGAG. V is TRBV27 and J is TRBJ2-7; D might be TRBD1 (5 bases). The missing CDR3 end, 3 residues past where the read stops, is filled in from the germline J gene. The CDR3 sequence is 15 residues long. Germline V lookup: CDR1 MNHEY, CDR2 SMNVEV (reference sequence). Trimming left V 5 bases short and J 4 bases short, with 18 bases between.

This clone was seen ten or more times. The sequence runs out 3 residues before the end of the CDR3; the remainder is reconstructed from the germline J gene. The rearrangement joins TRBV24-1 to TRBJ2-7, with unresolved D. V gave up 4 bases and J gave up 3 bases, with 9 bases separating them. In germline, CDR1 is KGHDR, CDR2 SFDVKD. This CDR3 spans 13 amino acids. The CDR3 is CATSDQGLYEQYF. CDR3 DNA, as far as it was read: TGTGCCACCAGTGACCAAGGCCTCTACGAG.

This clone was observed at least ten times. Read sequence stops 3 residues before the CDR3 end, and the germline J gene provides the missing end. V usage is TRBV7-9 and J usage is TRBJ1-2; D may be TRBD1 (5 bases). V dropped 4 bases and J dropped 5 bases, with 11 bases sitting between them. This CDR3 comprises 13 residues. CDR1 is SEHNR, CDR2 FQNEAQ, per germline (reference sequence). The CDR3 region is CASSYGHSYGYTF. The part of the CDR3 DNA that was read is TGTGCCAGCAGCTACGGACATTCGTATGGC.